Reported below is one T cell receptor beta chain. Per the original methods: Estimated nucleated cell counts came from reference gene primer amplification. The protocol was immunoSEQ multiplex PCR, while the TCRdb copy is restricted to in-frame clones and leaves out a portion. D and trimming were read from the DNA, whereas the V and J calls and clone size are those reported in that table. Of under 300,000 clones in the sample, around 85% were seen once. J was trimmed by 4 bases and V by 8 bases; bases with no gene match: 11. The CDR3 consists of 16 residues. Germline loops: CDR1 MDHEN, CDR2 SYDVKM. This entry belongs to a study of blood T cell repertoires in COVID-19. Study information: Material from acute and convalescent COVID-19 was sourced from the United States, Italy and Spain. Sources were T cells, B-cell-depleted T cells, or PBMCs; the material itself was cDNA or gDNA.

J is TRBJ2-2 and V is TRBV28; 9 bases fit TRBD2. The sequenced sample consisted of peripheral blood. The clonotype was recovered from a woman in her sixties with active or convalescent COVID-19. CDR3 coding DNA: TGTGCCAGCTCATTAGGAGCGGGGGGCAGCACCGGGGAGCTGTTTTTT. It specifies CASSLGAGGSTGELFF.